One and the same sample provided the 27 T cell receptor beta chains below, sequenced in a study of metastatic and nonmetastatic thyroid tumors. Every patient was untreated before thyroid surgery. TCRdb re-analyzed the PCR reads using MiXCR. The table records 89,000 or so clones, around 7.8% of them present only once. Sequenced input: blood. All receptors come from a female donor with papillary thyroid cancer or a benign thyroid nodule (not recorded which). Some clones in this sample may be carry-over from other donors' samples.

Many counts were recorded for this clone. The chain is built from TRBV7-9 and TRBJ2-1; TRBD1 agrees at 9 bases. The CDR3 spans 16 residues. CDR1 is SEHNR, CDR2 FQNEAQ, per germline (reference sequence). J lost 5 bases, V lost 5 bases, and 10 bases had no gene match. In DNA, the CDR3 is TGTGCCAGCAGCGTTTCCGGGACAGGGTCCCACAATGAGCAGTTCTTC. Amino acid sequence: CASSVSGTGSHNEQFF.

Ten or more counts support this clone. J is TRBJ1-5 and V is TRBV19; D remains unclear. Deletions cut 7 bases from V and 2 bases from J, with 12 bases between. CDR3 size: 14 residues. Germline-derived CDR1 and CDR2 are LNHDA and SQIVND (reference sequence). The CDR3 region has the DNA TGTGCCAGTACCCGTCCGCAGGGCAATCAGCCCCAGCATTTT. It is translated as CASTRPQGNQPQHF.

This clone was counted at least ten times. The chain has TRBV11-2 and TRBJ2-2; no definite D call. The CDR3 extends over 13 amino acids. V lost 3 bases to trimming and J lost 4 bases, with 6 bases between them. Germline values: CDR1 SGHAT, CDR2 FQNNGV. The CDR3 DNA sequence: TGTGCCAGCAGCTTTAGGGCCACCGGGGAGCTGTTTTTT. This sequence encodes CASSFRATGELFF.

This clone occurred a few times. Other nucleotide sequences in the sample specify the same CDR3. The chain links TRBV11-2 to TRBJ2-3; 12 nucleotides agree with TRBD2. This CDR3 spans 16 amino acids. Losses at the gene ends were 5 bases for V and 2 bases for J; bases not matched to a gene: 5. From germline, CDR1 is SGHAT and CDR2 FQNNGV. CDR3 sequence: CASSPGLAGSTDTQYF. Here the CDR3 DNA reads TGTGCCAGCAGCCCCGGACTAGCGGGGTCCACAGATACGCAGTATTTT.

This clone was seen ten or more times. This chain joins TRBV6-1 and TRBJ1-5, with D maybe TRBD1 (6 bases). Trimming removed 0 bases at V and 6 bases at J, with 18 bases between. The CDR3 contains 17 residues. Germline V lookup: CDR1 MNHNS, CDR2 SASEGT. In nucleotides, the CDR3 is TGTGCCAGCAGTGAAGCATGGGGCAGGGGAGGGGGTCAGCCCCAGCATTTT. Translation gives CASSEAWGRGGGQPQHF.

This clone was seen repeatedly, ten times or more. The V and J genes are TRBV7-9 and TRBJ1-1; D not resolved. V shed 9 bases and J shed 2 bases, with 4 bases lying between them. The germline V gene has CDR1 SEHNR and CDR2 FQNEAQ (reference sequence). The length of the CDR3 is 10 residues. The CDR3 DNA reads as TGTGCCAGTAGTAACACTGAAGCTTTCTTT. Its translation is CASSNTEAFF.

This clone was picked up many times. The chain links TRBV5-1 to TRBJ1-6, with D maybe TRBD1 (6 bases). The V and J ends lost 4 bases and 0 bases respectively, with 14 bases between them. This CDR3 has 17 residues. Germline values: CDR1 SGHRS, CDR2 YFSETQ. CDR3 bases: TGCGCCAGCAGCCCTGGACAGACGAGCTCCTATAATTCACCCCTCCACTTT. Its translation: CASSPGQTSSYNSPLHF.

Ten or more counts support this clone. The chain couples TRBV27 to TRBJ1-6, with D perhaps matching TRBD1 (5 bases). The V end was cut by 10 bases, the J end by 6 bases, with 19 bases between. Germline V CDR1 and CDR2: MNHEY, SMNVEV (reference sequence). The CDR3 runs to 15 residues. This chain's CDR3 is CATSGRLLSNSPLHF. The CDR3 DNA sequence: TGTGCCACTTCGGGACGGTTGCTAAGTAATTCACCCCTCCACTTT.

This clone was seen ten or more times. One junction end does not reproduce the germline sequence, and a read error may be involved. The sample carries other DNA sequences with the same CDR3. J is TRBJ1-1 and V is TRBV6-1; maybe TRBD1 (6 bases). The germline V gene encodes CDR1 MNHNS and CDR2 SASEGT. The CDR3 is made up of 14 amino acids. For the CDR3, the DNA is TGTGCCAGCAGTCCAACAGGGTACCACACCGAAGCTTTCTTT. It encodes CASSPTGYHTEAFF.

A few counts support this clone. A much larger clone differs from this one at a single base, so this may be a read error. V and J are TRBV7-3 and TRBJ2-1; D unresolved. Trimming removed 5 bases at V and 6 bases at J, with 14 bases between. The germline CDR1 and CDR2 sequences are SGHTA and FQGTGA. CDR3 size: 14 residues. CDR3 loop: CASSRMALGNEQFF. The CDR3 coding sequence is TGTGCCAGCAGCCGTATGGCTCTGGGCAATGAGCAGTTCTTC.

This chain joins TRBV6-2 or TRBV6-3 and TRBJ1-2, with 8 bases fitting TRBD1. The germline CDR1 and CDR2 sequences are MNHEY and SVGEGT. This CDR3 has 13 amino acids. V trimming: 4 bases; J trimming: 5 bases; junction bases outside the gene matches: 3. CDR3 nucleotide sequence: TGTGCCAGCAGTTGGGACAGGCATTATGGCTACACCTTC. This translates into CASSWDRHYGYTF.

This clone was recorded only once. V is TRBV12-3 or TRBV12-4 and J is TRBJ2-5; 8 bases are a match to TRBD2. The CDR3 runs to 17 residues. The J segment lost 0 bases and the V segment lost 2 bases, leaving 8 bases of the junction unmatched. CDR3 DNA: TGTGCCAGCAGTTTAACCGGGGGGGGCGTTCACCAAGAGACCCAGTACTTC. This codes for CASSLTGGGVHQETQYF.

About this clone: The junction does not match germline at one end; this may be a read error. Other DNA variants within this sample encode the same CDR3. The rearrangement joins TRBV5-1 to TRBJ2-3; 10 bases are shared with TRBD1. The length of the CDR3 is 15 residues. The germline gives CDR1 SGHRS, CDR2 YFSETQ. CDR3 nucleotide sequence: TGCGCCAGCAGCCCGACAGGGGGCGGCACGGATACGCAGTATTTT. This encodes CASSPTGGGTDTQYF.

As to this clone: A read error may explain this, as a much larger clone is one base away. Within the sample, other DNA sequences also encode this same CDR3. This chain connects TRBV20-1 to TRBJ2-5; the D gene is possibly TRBD1 (6 bases). The CDR3 is 13 amino acids. Between the trimmed V and J ends, which lost 3 bases and 7 bases, there was a span of 15 bases. Per the germline V gene, CDR1 is DFQATT and CDR2 is SNEGSKA (reference sequence). The CDR3 coding sequence is TGCAGTGCTAGCCCAGGGCAGACAGGGACCCAGTACTTC. It is translated as CSASPGQTGTQYF.

The V gene is TRBV6-1, the J gene TRBJ2-7; 9 bases fit TRBD1. There are 16 residues in the CDR3. Germline V lookup: CDR1 MNHNS, CDR2 SASEGT. The J segment lost 0 bases and the V segment lost 3 bases, leaving 6 bases of the junction unmatched. The CDR3 protein is CASSDYGQGNSYEQYF. The DNA of the CDR3 is TGTGCCAGCAGTGATTACGGACAGGGGAACTCCTACGAGCAGTACTTC.

As regards this clone: Sequence at one end of the junction differs from germline and may be a read error. The identical CDR3 is also encoded by other nucleotide sequences in the sample. This rearrangement joins TRBV14 to TRBJ2-6, with D perhaps TRBD1 (5 bases). Germline-derived CDR1 and CDR2 are SGHDN and FVKESK. The CDR3 spans 14 residues. CDR3 residues: CASKKYSGANVLTF. The DNA of the CDR3 is TGTGCCAGCAAGAAATACTCTGGGGCCAACGTCCTTACTTTC. The whole variable domain, filled in from reference TRBV14 and TRBJ2-6, reads EAGVTQFPSHSVIEKGQTVTLRCDPISGHDNLYWYRRVMGKEIKFLLHFVKESKQDESGMPNNRFLAERTGGTYSTLKVQPAELEDSGVYFCASKKYSGANVLTFGAGSRLTVL.

This clone was recorded at least ten times. The chain employs TRBV6-6 and TRBJ2-7; D is possibly TRBD1 (5 bases). Looked up from germline, CDR1 is MNHNY and CDR2 is SVGAGI (reference sequence). Between the trimmed V and J ends, which lost 0 bases and 2 bases, there was a span of 11 bases. The CDR3 has 15 amino acids. CDR3 DNA sequence: TGTGCCAGCAGTTACTCTTGGACACGGACCTACGAGCAGTACTTC. This sequence encodes CASSYSWTRTYEQYF.

This clone was observed at least ten times. This chain links TRBV6-1 with TRBJ2-3; 16 nucleotides match TRBD2. The CDR3 is 15 residues long. Trimming at V came to 8 bases and at J to 4 bases, leaving 3 bases not matched to a gene. Germline CDR1 MNHNS, CDR2 SASEGT. The CDR3: CASGTSGGAPDTQYF. The CDR3 nucleotides are TGTGCCAGCGGGACTAGCGGGGGGGCCCCAGATACGCAGTATTTT.

By its share, this clone is medium-sized (0.01 to 0.1%). The V call is TRBV6-1, the J call TRBJ1-5, with 9 bases that match TRBD1. Germline CDR1 MNHNS, CDR2 SASEGT. This CDR3 has 14 residues. Trimming cost V 7 bases and J 2 bases; bases outside gene matches: 3. The CDR3 nucleotides read TGTGCCAGCATTAGGGACAGGGGCAATCAGCCCCAGCATTTT. This sequence encodes CASIRDRGNQPQHF.

This clone was picked up many times. The sample contains more than one DNA sequence encoding this CDR3. The rearrangement uses TRBV6-1 and TRBJ2-6; no definite D call. V dropped 8 bases and J dropped 1 base, with 6 bases sitting between them. This CDR3 spans 13 amino acids. Germline lookup yields CDR1 MNHNS and CDR2 SASEGT. This CDR3 is CASVSSGANVLTF. CDR3 coding DNA: TGTGCCAGCGTTTCATCTGGGGCCAACGTCCTGACTTTC.

This clone was recorded at least ten times. The same CDR3 is also encoded by other DNA sequences in this sample. The chain links TRBV3-1 to TRBJ1-2; TRBD1 aligns across 11 bases. V lost 3 bases, J lost 8 bases, and 5 bases stayed unmatched. The V gene's germline CDR1 is LGHDT and CDR2 YNNKEL (reference sequence). The CDR3 sequence is 14 residues long. CDR3 sequence reads: CASSQDRGLNGYTF. CDR3 bases: TGTGCCAGCAGCCAGGACAGGGGGCTCAACGGCTACACCTTC. The full variable domain, in which reference TRBV3-1 and TRBJ1-2 provide the parts outside the CDR3, is DTAVSQTPKYLVTQMGNDKSIKCEQNLGHDTMYWYKQDSKKFLKIMFSYNNKELIINETVPNRFSPKSPDKAHLNLHINSLELGDSAVYFCASSQDRGLNGYTFGSGTRLTVV.

This clone has at least ten counts. The rearrangement joins TRBV6-1 to TRBJ1-5, with 7 bases lining up with TRBD1. The germline CDR1 and CDR2 sequences are MNHNS and SASEGT. CDR3 length: 15 amino acids. Germline trimming cut 5 bases from V and 0 bases from J; bases unmatched to any gene: 4. Here the CDR3 reads CASSPTGNSNQPQHF. Written as DNA, the CDR3 is TGTGCCAGCAGTCCGACAGGGAATAGCAATCAGCCCCAGCATTTT.

This clone has only a few counts. A read error may be the cause here, since a much bigger clone is one base away. Other DNA variants within this sample encode the same CDR3. This chain joins TRBV19 and TRBJ2-6; D perhaps matches TRBD1 (6 bases). CDR1 LNHDA and CDR2 SQIVND come from the germline V gene (reference sequence). V was clipped by 2 bases and J by 7 bases, with 12 bases between them. The CDR3 is made up of 15 amino acids. The CDR3 loop reads CASSISGAGANVLTF. CDR3 DNA sequence: TGTGCCAGTAGTATATCAGGGGCAGGCGCCAACGTCCTGACTTTC.

This clone was seen many times. The chain links TRBV2 to TRBJ1-4, with 7 bases lining up with TRBD1. J lost 0 bases, V lost 6 bases, and 1 base had no gene match. Germline-derived CDR1 and CDR2 are SNHLY and FYNNEI. The CDR3 has 14 amino acids. CDR3 DNA sequence: TGTGCCAGCAGGGGGACAGCAACTAATGAAAAACTGTTTTTT. Translated, it gives CASRGTATNEKLFF. Together with reference TRBV2 and TRBJ1-4, the CDR3 gives the full variable domain: EPEVTQTPSHQVTQMGQEVILRCVPISNHLYFYWYRQILGQKVEFLVSFYNNEISEKSEIFDDQFSVERPDGSNFTLKIRSTKLEDSAMYFCASRGTATNEKLFFGSGTQLSVL.

This clone was picked up many times. This chain joins TRBV2 and TRBJ2-7; 7 positions agree with TRBD1. Germline CDR1 SNHLY, CDR2 FYNNEI. Trimming at V came to 6 bases and at J to 1 base, leaving 6 bases not matched to a gene. The CDR3 spans 14 residues. The CDR3 nucleotides read TGTGCCAGCAGCAGGACAGGTGATTCCTACGAGCAGTACTTC. Translating gives CASSRTGDSYEQYF.

The table lists this clone with a few counts. This could be a read error, since a much larger clone is one nucleotide away. This chain connects TRBV6-2 or TRBV6-3 to TRBJ2-1; 12 nucleotides agree with TRBD2. Germline CDR1 reads MNHEY; CDR2 reads SVGEGT. CDR3 length: 18 amino acids. The CDR3 nucleotides read TGTGCCAGCACCAAACGGCTAGCGGGGGGGCGGTCCTACAATGGGCAGTTCTTC. Its translation: CASTKRLAGGRSYNGQFF.

This clone was seen many times. This chain connects TRBV3-1 to TRBJ2-7, with TRBD1 matching over 9 bases. The CDR3 loop spans 15 amino acids. V was pared by 4 bases and J by 9 bases, with 13 bases of the junction left unmatched. Germline loops: CDR1 LGHDT, CDR2 YNNKEL (reference sequence). As DNA, the CDR3 is TGTGCCAGCAGCCCTTCCTCCGGGACAGGGTTGCCGCAGTACTTC. Its protein is CASSPSSGTGLPQYF.